This T cell receptor beta chain was obtained from a study of CD4+ T cells in melanoma. Notes on the study in general: A reported correlation linked neoantigen-specific CD4+ T cells to CD8+, macrophage and B cell function. Reportedly, melanoma neoantigen-specific CD4+ T cells showed varied differentiation states.

The repertoire was sequenced with immunoSEQ multiplex PCR; TCRdb's copy has only in-frame clones and lacks some. This sample yields 7,500 to 10,000 clones, of which around 70% are seen a single time; around a fifth belongs to the top ten. As for this clone: Its antigen is not known.

V lost 7 bases and J 3 bases, leaving 15 bases between the germline ends. Per germline, CDR1 SGHTA and CDR2 FQGNSA. This CDR3 has 14 amino acids. Sequencing was carried out using peripheral blood. The receptor's source is a human donor with melanoma. The chain is built from TRBV7-2 and TRBJ1-2, with a weak D call TRBD1 (6 bases). CDR3 bases: TGTGCCAGCACCTTCGGGGGGGGCGACTATGGCTACACCTTC. Translation: CASTFGGGDYGYTF.